Listed below are T cell receptor beta chains from one sample, sequenced in a study of early T cells in non-severe SARS-CoV-2 infection. TCRdb redid the calling of the 5' RACE reads with MiXCR, one entry per CDR3 protein. The sample lists around 86,000 distinct CDR3 sequences, 14% to 15% seen once, with 0.58% in the top ten. Sequenced: whole blood. Every receptor here comes from an adult who was a healthcare worker with PCR-confirmed SARS-CoV-2 infection or an uninfected control (not recorded which). The conserved cysteine and the conserved F or W are not part of the CDR3 here. Each record gives: V gene, CDR3 protein.

V: TRBV12-3/TRBV12-4
CDR3: ASSPPNGQGNTEAF

V: TRBV29-1
CDR3: SVEDPFNQGDGLQETQY

V: TRBV6-6
CDR3: ASQSSGGGYNTEAF

V: TRBV13
CDR3: ASSFTRDETQY

V: TRBV12-5
CDR3: ASGLVPETEETQY

V: TRBV18
CDR3: ASSPNQGASTEAF

V: TRBV10-3
CDR3: AITGQETDYGYT

V: TRBV24-1
CDR3: ATSDPSSTNTGELF

V: TRBV29-1
CDR3: SVEDRDRGRADTQY

V: TRBV7-3
CDR3: ASRPGQGLPGANVLT

V: TRBV6-1
CDR3: ASSDLGPTDTQY

V: TRBV12-3/TRBV12-4
CDR3: ASSLGGIAKNIQY

V: TRBV12-3/TRBV12-4
CDR3: ASKPSGTGVEKLF

V: TRBV19
CDR3: ASSDMGLPGSGELF

V: TRBV11-2
CDR3: ASSFPVDTEAF

V: TRBV18
CDR3: ASSPPELSNIQY

V: TRBV12-3/TRBV12-4
CDR3: ASSPPQGAVVGYT

V: TRBV5-6
CDR3: ASSSVAKNIQY

V: TRBV27
CDR3: ASSSRTGVGGYT

V: TRBV30
CDR3: AWTLGMELF

V: TRBV5-1
CDR3: ASSSVQGFQETQY

V: TRBV9
CDR3: ASSVSSGPNTEAF

V: TRBV20-1
CDR3: SAREANRYPPYGYT

V: TRBV19
CDR3: ASSILRGRDQPQH

V: TRBV24-1
CDR3: ATSEGGRTEAF

V: TRBV2
CDR3: ASSVGQLEF